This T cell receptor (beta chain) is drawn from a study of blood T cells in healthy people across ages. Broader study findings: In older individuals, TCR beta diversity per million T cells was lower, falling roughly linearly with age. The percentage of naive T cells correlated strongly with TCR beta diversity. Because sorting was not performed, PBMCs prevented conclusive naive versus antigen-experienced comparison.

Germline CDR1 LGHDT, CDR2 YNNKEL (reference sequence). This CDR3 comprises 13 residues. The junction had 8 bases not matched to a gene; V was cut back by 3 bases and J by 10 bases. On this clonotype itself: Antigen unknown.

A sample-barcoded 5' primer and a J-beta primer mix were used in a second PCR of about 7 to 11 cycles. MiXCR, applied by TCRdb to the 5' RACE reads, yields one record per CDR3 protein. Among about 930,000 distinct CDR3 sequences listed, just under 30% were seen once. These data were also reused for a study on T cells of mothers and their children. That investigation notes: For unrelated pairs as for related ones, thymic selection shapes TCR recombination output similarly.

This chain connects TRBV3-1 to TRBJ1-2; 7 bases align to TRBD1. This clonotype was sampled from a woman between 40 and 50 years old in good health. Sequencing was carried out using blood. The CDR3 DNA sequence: TGTGCCAGCAGCCAGACCGGTGGACAGGCCTACACCTTC. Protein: CASSQTGGQAYTF.